This T cell receptor beta chain originates from a study of blood T cell repertoires in COVID-19. Study-level background: The cDNA or gDNA used as material had been derived from T cells, B-cell-depleted T cells, or PBMCs.

The protocol was immunoSEQ multiplex PCR, while the TCRdb copy is restricted to in-frame clones and leaves out a portion. The repertoire holds 150,000 or so clones, around 83% seen once, with approximately 9.4% in the top ten. This CDR3 has 14 residues. V lost 6 bases, J lost 6 bases, and 9 bases stayed unmatched. Germline V gene sequence: CDR1 SGHTA, CDR2 FQGNSA. This sequence was found in a woman in her forties or fifties with acute or convalescent COVID-19. The gene calls are TRBV7-2 and TRBJ2-7; 9 bases are shared with TRBD1. The sample comprised peripheral blood. CDR3 sequence reads: CASRPGQGSVEQYF. DNA of the CDR3: TGTGCCAGCAGGCCTGGACAGGGGAGTGTCGAGCAGTACTTC.